The clone carrying this TCR beta chain is judged medium-sized. The antigen is unknown. Documented time point: sample taken at primary tumor resection. No cells were sorted before sequencing. The whole RNA sequenced was extracted from tumor, nontumor lung or frozen PBMC. Carried by each TCR cDNA molecule was a unique molecular identifier. TCRdb analysed the 5' RACE reads with MiXCR anew, one entry per CDR3 protein. Of 1,100 or so distinct CDR3 sequences in the sample, roughly 25% were seen once. This record comes from a study of spatial heterogeneity in lung cancer. Across the study: The study observed each unique TCR and UMI combination more than ten times on average in raw reads.

General study results and limits: Estimates put coverage of tumor T cells about 7% for alpha and 13% for beta chains. One measure, the expanded intratumoral alpha and beta TCR count, tracked tumor mutation counts.

The CDR3 runs 14 residues. V lost 2 bases, J lost 2 bases, and 11 bases lay in between. Germline CDR1 reads SQVTM; CDR2 reads ANQGSEA. The receptor was isolated from a male donor with early-stage non-small cell lung cancer. The sequenced sample was lung tumor tissue, obtained at surgery. J is TRBJ2-3 and V is TRBV29-1; D is uncertain. The CDR3 nucleotides read TGCAGCGTTGAATTGGGCAGCCCCACAGATACGCAGTATTTT. Amino acid sequence: CSVELGSPTDTQYF.